This TCR beta chain emerged from a study of blood T cell repertoires in COVID-19. Study-level information: The United States, Italy and Spain supplied acute and convalescent COVID-19 samples. PBMCs, B-cell-depleted T cells, or T cells provided the cDNA or gDNA that made up the material.

Per the original data handling: Estimates of nucleated cell counts were drawn from the amplification of reference gene primers. TCRdb's table, derived via immunoSEQ multiplex PCR, lists solely in-frame clones and lacks some. V, J and clone size were drawn from that table, and D and trimming were deduced from the DNA. The table includes 200,000 to 300,000 clones, around four fifths detected once. Per the germline V gene, CDR1 is SQVTM and CDR2 is ANQGSEA. The junction had 3 bases not matched to a gene; V was cut back by 6 bases and J by 3 bases. The CDR3 contains 14 residues. The sequence derives from a woman aged 40 to 55 who had been exposed to COVID-19. The chain employs TRBV29-1 and TRBJ2-1, with 12 bases matching TRBD2. The sample consisted of PBMCs or T cells enriched from blood (not recorded which). Here the CDR3 reads CSVTSGGFYNEQFF. The CDR3 nucleotides read TGCAGCGTCACTAGCGGGGGGTTCTACAATGAGCAGTTCTTC.